This entry concerns a single T cell receptor (beta chain). This clone's antigen is unknown. No much larger clone is present one base from it, and per-base qualities are unavailable. The data were taken from a study of cytomegalovirus exposure and HLA in healthy donors (dated by TCRdb to 2015 to 2018). For the wider study: According to an earlier analysis of around 600 of the donors, 150 million to 200 million T cells yielded roughly 100 million unique TCR beta sequences and 276 Gb of sequence data. Roughly 290 gigabases of sequencing data and around 90 million unique TCR sequences made up an early release that covered some 640 HLA-typed donors. Of the 300 to 450 genotyped donors, 65% to 90% fell in the genetic ancestry cluster associated with self-reported Caucasian donors. The study was designed to test whether signatures of past pathogen exposure could be identified by cataloging public T cell receptors. The T cell repertoires of 550 to 850 subjects were profiled by immunosequencing and related to cytomegalovirus serostatus. In addition to the first cohort of 666 subjects, a separate validation cohort of under 150 different subjects was used. High-throughput TCR immunosequencing, statistical association of individual TCRs with disease status, and machine learning were combined to predict cytomegalovirus infection status. A later analysis re-examined previously published TCR beta repertoires from several hundred donors and added high-resolution HLA genotyping to investigate patterns of TCR occurrence. The later analysis used no new phenotypic data to find candidate immune exposures, relying instead on TCR beta sequences and their occurrence across donors. In an earlier analysis of a few hundred of the donors, high-throughput TCR beta sequencing was used to judge whether each TCR beta V gene segment behaved as functional or pseudogenic. Donor age, sex, ethnicity and CMV serostatus were collected together with the repertoire data. In a later genetic analysis, genome-wide SNP genotypes for about three fifths of the roughly 670 donors were used, and that subset was treated as a discovery cohort. Every discovery cohort repertoire had been produced on one sequencing platform. Both class I and class II loci were covered by HLA typing, at four-digit resolution. The number of typed donors differed by locus: about 620-640 for A, B, C, DRB1 and DQB1; approximately 530 for DQA1; 606 for DPA1; and around 450 for DPB1. Because of strong linkage in the cohort, five DR-DQ haplotypes were treated as single units for association and clustering. Across some 400 genotyped donors of the cohort, an average of about 240,000 unique TCR beta nucleotide sequences per donor were sequenced, and 15% to 20% of those sequences were non-productive.

The paper's findings and limits, for the study overall: Compared with the 666-donor mean, donors in an Asian-associated ancestry cluster had fewer N-insertions in productive TCRs, according to a later genetic analysis. In a later genetic analysis, a missense DCLRE1C variant was associated with V-gene and J-gene trimming of TCR beta chains, and the association was replicated in an independent cohort. According to a later analysis, TCR association rates differed among HLA loci, with DRB1 alleles showing the most associated TCRs and HLA-C alleles showing the fewest. Most TCR sequences were observed very rarely across donors, whereas some public TCRs were present in many individuals. Because the 87-base-pair reads could not distinguish some IMGT-functional V segments, including TRBV6-2 and TRBV6-3, those segments were excluded. The earlier analysis of 450 to 700 of the donors excluded seventeen rarely observed V segments, including chromosome 9 orphons, because counts were too low. This cohort had only TCR beta chains sequenced, and the lack of alpha or paired-chain data limited which features could be detected. The authors suggested that the approach could potentially be generalized to other disease states and immunological phenotypes. A later analysis reported that several top co-occurrence clusters appeared linked to parvovirus B19, influenza, CMV and Epstein-Barr virus. Compared with equally common non-associated chains, HLA-associated TCR beta chains in a later analysis were more clonally expanded and had lower generation probabilities. The sequencing pipeline was judged likely to have produced a cluster of highly shared sequence variants as a technical artifact. The presence/absence analyses assumed that sequencing depth was roughly uniform across donors, and that assumption may not be true. Linkage disequilibrium might explain the correlated functional status among segregating V segments, but an unknown experimental factor could not be ruled out. The only immune exposure information available for the cohort was CMV serostatus. At a false discovery rate of 0.05, a later analysis linked under 20,000 TCR beta sequences to specific HLA alleles. In both the original and validation cohorts, the classifier was reported to diagnose cytomegalovirus status with high specificity and sensitivity. A further reported finding was that TCR beta sequences accurately predicted the HLA-A and HLA-B alleles for most subjects in the first cohort. In the study, 150 to 200 TCR beta chains were listed as associated with cytomegalovirus. Broadly in line with IMGT annotations, most TCR beta V segments showed up in productive rearrangements about 87% or about 30% of the time in an earlier analysis of 450 to 600 of the donors. Most CMV-associated TCR beta chains appeared to be HLA-restricted in a later analysis, and the HLA associations seemed to be driven largely by CMV exposure. HLA typing was unavailable for some donors at each locus, so association tests used only the typed subset. In vitro tests confirmed that a few of the cytomegalovirus-associated TCR beta chains recognize cytomegalovirus antigens. When HLA alleles, especially DR and DQ, strongly co-occurred, attributing TCR associations to individual alleles was difficult.

The germline ends are 12 bases apart after V is trimmed by 3 bases and J by 6 bases. From a lookup of the germline V gene, CDR1 and CDR2 are MNHNS and SASEGT. From the cysteine through the phenylalanine, the CDR3 covers 13 amino acids. The kept DNA is CDR3 alone, 39 bases in frame from the first base. The cohort was made up of roughly 670 healthy bone marrow donors. Cohort members were all nominally healthy when sampled, although unrecorded immune exposures were likely present. The donor was CMV seronegative and belonged to the group of 352 seronegative cohort members. Every donor gave a peripheral blood sample, and the peripheral blood mononuclear cells from that sample were used for TCR beta sequencing. Genomic DNA was extracted from the blood cell samples with the Qiagen DNeasy Blood Extraction Kit. Libraries were made using the immunoSEQ multiplex PCR assay. The multiplex PCR relied on a mix of 60 forward primers for TCR Vbeta segments and 13 reverse primers for TCR Jbeta segments. The CDR3 region of rearranged TCR beta genes was amplified from genomic DNA by a multiplex PCR assay. On the Illumina HiSeq System, the amplified TCR beta libraries were sequenced as 87-base-pair reads. Under the source paper's analysis protocol: In a later analysis, 77 million or so unique TCR beta chains were counted across the approximately 670 repertoires, and roughly 11 million of these chains were shared by at least two donors. Raw reads were error-corrected and collapsed into unique sequences with a nearest-neighbor algorithm that merged closely related sequences to remove PCR and sequencing errors. CDR3 sequences were aligned to IMGT reference sequences to assign V, D and J gene segments. Each retained sequence needed at least a six-nucleotide match to both a V gene segment and a J gene segment. Rearrangements were classified as productive when the CDR3 lacked stop codons and remained in frame with V and J, and all other rearrangements were classified as non-productive. CDR3 was defined by IMGT convention, running from the second conserved V-encoded cysteine to the conserved J-encoded phenylalanine. Sequences without an unambiguous match to a single V gene segment were excluded from the earlier analysis of approximately 600 of the donors. An earlier analysis of some 610 of the donors called V segments functional above 56.7% productive rearrangements and segregating when the between-donor standard deviation exceeded 5%. To diagnose cytomegalovirus status from the catalog of TCR beta chain sequences, a statistical classification framework was built. A later analysis assigned V and J genes by comparing TCR nucleotide sequences with IMGT/GENE-DB human TR gene sequences. In a later analysis, CDR3 sequences and most-parsimonious VDJ recombination scenarios were assigned using the TCRdist pipeline. In a later analysis, every TCR beta chain was defined by the combination of its CDR3 amino acid sequence and its V-gene family, and reads without a unique V-gene family were dropped. As a way to deal with suspected cross-contamination and a sequencing artifact, a later analysis dropped 592 nucleotide sequences that were highly shared and had low generation probability. A later analysis calculated a clonal expansion index for each public chain from normalized within-repertoire ranks of inferred template counts. In a later analysis, generation probabilities were computed with a VDJ recombination model fitted to out-of-frame rearrangements, and the resulting probabilities were checked against IGoR. A later analysis scored TCR-TCR, TCR-HLA and TCR-CMV co-occurrence with hypergeometric tests, applying a repertoire-size bias correction to TCR pairs. A later analysis estimated false discovery rates by permuting HLA or CMV assignments 20 times. In a later analysis, co-occurring TCRs were grouped using DBSCAN, and TCRdist sequence similarity was added for clustering within HLA-allele-positive subsets. Repertoires with fewer than 30,000 or more than 120,000 public chains, plus five repertoires with anomalous nucleotide sharing, were excluded from co-occurrence clustering. TCRdb holds this immuneACCESS table with in-frame rearrangements only. Some clones are missing; in checked studies, unresolved V genes explain under half, and the rest has no known cause. That table furnishes V, J and clone size, whereas the DNA furnished D and trimming. The sample table holds around 140,000 clones, of which 70% to 85% were seen once. The ten largest clones add up to 1.9% of the sample.

Sequences were obtained from PBMCs. The rearrangement joined TRBV6-1 to TRBJ2-7; the best D guess is TRBD2, with 5 bases matching. This sequence was found in a woman between 35 and 50 years old in good health and CMV-seronegative. The nucleotide sequence is given as TGTGCCAGCAGTGACCAACTAGATCTCGAGCAGTACTTC. It specifies CASSDQLDLEQYF.